This T cell receptor (beta chain) was identified during a study of radiation and T cells in renal cell carcinoma. As for the study in general: Nephrectomy followed 15 Gy stereotactic body radiation by 4 weeks.

Generated by immunoSEQ multiplex PCR, the TCRdb table keeps only in-frame clones and is missing some. The table includes 40,000 to 60,000 clones, around 83% detected once. This clone has just one count. Its cognate antigen is unknown. Time point defined: baseline pretreatment blood. Stated treatment: 15 Gy SBRT to primary tumor, nephrectomy 4 weeks later. Serial blood draws occurred at baseline and 2 and 4 weeks post-SBRT. Clear cell pathology was present in this patient's renal cell carcinoma. Whole-study results and caveats: Pretreatment tumor biopsies were lacking, so baseline clonotypes are unknown.

This clonotype was sampled from a woman in her 70s with renal cell carcinoma. The sequencing used blood, collected from a patient whose treatment included radiotherapy and nephrectomy.

The CDR3 is CASPRGVRAYNEQFF. For the CDR3, the DNA is TGTGCCAGCCCGAGAGGGGTCAGGGCCTACAATGAGCAGTTCTTC. The chain couples TRBV27 to TRBJ2-1; D may correspond to TRBD1 or TRBD2 (5 bases each). The ends were cut back, 8 bases at V and 2 bases at J, with 16 bases in the middle. Germline CDR1 MNHEY, CDR2 SMNVEV (reference sequence). The CDR3 runs 15 residues.